This T cell receptor beta chain emerged from a study of T cell changes during pregnancy in multiple sclerosis. TCRdb's copy holds only in-frame clones and misses some; the assay was immunoSEQ multiplex PCR. Of about 39,000 clones listed, more than 90% are singletons. V shed 4 bases and J shed 5 bases, with 5 bases lying between them. This CDR3 is built from 12 residues. CDR1 and CDR2 (germline): SNHLY, FYNNEI. Material: CD4+ T cells from peripheral blood mononuclear cells, obtained after pregnancy. The V call is TRBV2, the J call TRBJ2-2, with a tentative D call TRBD1 (5 bases). The source is a female donor in good health, enrolled as a control in a pregnancy study. The CDR3 DNA sequence: TGTGCCAGCAGTGGACAGACCGGGGAGCTGTTTTTT. Its translation is CASSGQTGELFF. The full variable domain, in which reference TRBV2 and TRBJ2-2 provide the parts outside the CDR3, is EPEVTQTPSHQVTQMGQEVILRCVPISNHLYFYWYRQILGQKVEFLVSFYNNEISEKSEIFDDQFSVERPDGSNFTLKIRSTKLEDSAMYFCASSGQTGELFFGEGSRLTVL.